This is a list of T cell receptor beta chains from one sample in a study of blood T cell repertoires in COVID-19. Using immunoSEQ multiplex PCR, the repertoire was profiled, and TCRdb retains in-frame clones only, with some absent. This sample yields tens of thousands of clones, of which under 90% are seen a single time; approximately 5.4% belongs to the top ten. The sequencing input was peripheral blood. The receptors shown here come from a man aged 55 to 69 with COVID-19, enrolled during active disease. Each CDR3 is given with its conserved first and last residue. A D gene is named only where the DNA matches it firmly. Size values are once, few and many counts, or a class for expanded clones, and some rows have none.

j_call: TRBJ2-5
v_call: TRBV19
d_call: .
clone_size: .
cdr3_nt: TGTGCCAGTAGTGGGGCGGATTTGGAGCAAGAGACCCAGTACTTC
cdr3_aa: CASSGADLEQETQYF

j_call: TRBJ2-5
v_call: TRBV27
d_call: .
clone_size: .
cdr3_nt: TGTGCCAGCAGTTACGGATCGACCGGGGAGACCCAGTACTTC
cdr3_aa: CASSYGSTGETQYF

j_call: TRBJ2-5
v_call: TRBV28
d_call: TRBD1
clone_size: .
cdr3_nt: TGTGCCAGCAGTCCCCGGCAGGGGGCGCAGGAGACCCAGTACTTC
cdr3_aa: CASSPRQGAQETQYF

j_call: TRBJ2-7
v_call: TRBV7-2
d_call: .
clone_size: .
cdr3_nt: TGTGCCAGCAGCTTAGCTCTATACGAGCAGTACTTC
cdr3_aa: CASSLALYEQYF

j_call: TRBJ1-5
v_call: TRBV28
d_call: .
clone_size: many
cdr3_nt: TGTGCCAGCAGCACAGGGTTTAATCAGCCCCAGCATTTT
cdr3_aa: CASSTGFNQPQHF

j_call: TRBJ2-5
v_call: TRBV27
d_call: TRBD2
clone_size: .
cdr3_nt: TGTGCCAGCAGTTTATGGCTAGCGGGAGGATTTGAGACCCAGTACTTC
cdr3_aa: CASSLWLAGGFETQYF

j_call: TRBJ2-2
v_call: TRBV5-6
d_call: TRBD1
clone_size: .
cdr3_nt: TGTGCCAGCAGCATAGGGACAGGGGGTGCCGGGGAGCTGTTTTTT
cdr3_aa: CASSIGTGGAGELFF

j_call: TRBJ1-3
v_call: TRBV5-1
d_call: TRBD1
clone_size: .
cdr3_nt: TGCGCCAGCAGCTTGGGACAGGGGGCCCCTGGAAACACCATATATTTT
cdr3_aa: CASSLGQGAPGNTIYF

j_call: TRBJ1-5
v_call: TRBV30
d_call: TRBD1
clone_size: .
cdr3_nt: TGTGCCTGGAGTCTAGGGACAGGGGATCAGCCCCAGCATTTT
cdr3_aa: CAWSLGTGDQPQHF

j_call: TRBJ1-3
v_call: TRBV6-5
d_call: .
clone_size: .
cdr3_nt: TGTGCCAGCACCGTAGGGTGGGAGGAAGGAAACACCATATATTTT
cdr3_aa: CASTVGWEEGNTIYF

j_call: TRBJ2-1
v_call: TRBV11-3
d_call: .
clone_size: .
cdr3_nt: TGTGCCAGCAGCTTAAGGGAGTCGGTGTTCAATGAGCAGTTCTTC
cdr3_aa: CASSLRESVFNEQFF

j_call: TRBJ2-1
v_call: TRBV18
d_call: TRBD2
clone_size: .
cdr3_nt: TGTGCCAGCTCACCCTCCTTGACTAGCGGATACAATGAGCAGTTCTTC
cdr3_aa: CASSPSLTSGYNEQFF

j_call: TRBJ2-2
v_call: TRBV6-2/TRBV6-3
d_call: .
clone_size: .
cdr3_nt: TGTGCCAGCAGTATCTCAGGGCTAGGGAACACCGGGGAGCTGTTTTTT
cdr3_aa: CASSISGLGNTGELFF

j_call: TRBJ2-3
v_call: TRBV20-1
d_call: .
clone_size: few
cdr3_nt: TGCAGTGCTAGAGCCCAGGGTACGCAGTATTTT
cdr3_aa: CSARAQGTQYF

j_call: TRBJ2-1
v_call: TRBV25-1
d_call: .
clone_size: .
cdr3_nt: TGTGCCAGCAGTGAATATGGGGGACAGGCCGGGGGGAATGAGCAGTTCTTC
cdr3_aa: CASSEYGGQAGGNEQFF

j_call: TRBJ1-5
v_call: TRBV6-2/TRBV6-3
d_call: .
clone_size: once
cdr3_nt: TGTGCCAGCAGCCCACAGGTCCGTCAGCCCCAGCATTTT
cdr3_aa: CASSPQVRQPQHF

j_call: TRBJ2-6
v_call: TRBV5-4
d_call: .
clone_size: .
cdr3_nt: TGTGCCAGCAGCTCCCCAGACAGCTGGTCTGGGGCCAACGTCCTGACTTTC
cdr3_aa: CASSSPDSWSGANVLTF

j_call: TRBJ2-7
v_call: TRBV7-2
d_call: TRBD2
clone_size: once
cdr3_nt: TGTGCCAGCAGCCTTAGCGGGGGCCCTCTCGTCTTC
cdr3_aa: CASSLSGGPLVF

j_call: TRBJ2-5
v_call: TRBV7-9
d_call: TRBD1
clone_size: .
cdr3_nt: TGTGCCAGCAGCACCGGGACAGTTCAAGAGACCCAGTACTTC
cdr3_aa: CASSTGTVQETQYF

j_call: TRBJ2-3
v_call: TRBV7-3
d_call: .
clone_size: .
cdr3_nt: TGTGCCAGCAGTCCACAGGCCAGCACAGATACGCAGTATTTT
cdr3_aa: CASSPQASTDTQYF

j_call: TRBJ1-5
v_call: TRBV5-6
d_call: .
clone_size: .
cdr3_nt: TGTGCCAGCAGCATCAGTTCCCAGCCCCAGCATTTT
cdr3_aa: CASSISSQPQHF

j_call: TRBJ1-3
v_call: TRBV29-1
d_call: .
clone_size: .
cdr3_nt: TGCAGCGCCGGAGAGGGGACTAACTCTGGAAACACCATATATTTT
cdr3_aa: CSAGEGTNSGNTIYF

j_call: TRBJ2-1
v_call: TRBV18
d_call: .
clone_size: .
cdr3_nt: TGTGCCAGCTCACCAGACTCCTCCCAAACCGATGAGCAGTTCTTC
cdr3_aa: CASSPDSSQTDEQFF

j_call: TRBJ1-1
v_call: TRBV11-2
d_call: .
clone_size: .
cdr3_nt: TGTGCCAGCAGCTTAGACGTCCCCGCTGAAGCTTTCTTT
cdr3_aa: CASSLDVPAEAFF

j_call: TRBJ1-4
v_call: TRBV10-3
d_call: .
clone_size: .
cdr3_nt: TGTGCCATCAACCCAGGCCCGGGGGGAAATGAAAAACTGTTTTTT
cdr3_aa: CAINPGPGGNEKLFF

j_call: TRBJ2-7
v_call: TRBV9
d_call: TRBD1
clone_size: few
cdr3_nt: TGTGCCAGCAGCGCAACAGGGGTCGGAGAGCAGTACTTC
cdr3_aa: CASSATGVGEQYF

j_call: TRBJ2-1
v_call: TRBV11-2
d_call: .
clone_size: .
cdr3_nt: TGTGCCAGCAGCCTGTTGGGGGGTAGGAGCAATGAGCAGTTCTTC
cdr3_aa: CASSLLGGRSNEQFF

j_call: TRBJ1-2
v_call: TRBV6-5
d_call: .
clone_size: .
cdr3_nt: TGTGCCAGCAGCTTGACGGGAACATATGGCTACACCTTC
cdr3_aa: CASSLTGTYGYTF

j_call: TRBJ2-7
v_call: TRBV30
d_call: .
clone_size: once
cdr3_nt: TGTGCCTTGACTGAGGGATGGGCTAGCGAGCAGTACTTC
cdr3_aa: CALTEGWASEQYF

j_call: TRBJ2-5
v_call: TRBV5-1
d_call: .
clone_size: .
cdr3_nt: TGCGCCAGCAGATCCGGACAGGGAGGGGAGACCCAGTACTTC
cdr3_aa: CASRSGQGGETQYF

j_call: TRBJ2-7
v_call: TRBV30
d_call: .
clone_size: .
cdr3_nt: TGTGCCTGGAACCGGGACACCTCCTACGAGCAGTACTTC
cdr3_aa: CAWNRDTSYEQYF

j_call: TRBJ2-1
v_call: TRBV3-1/TRBV3-2
d_call: TRBD1
clone_size: .
cdr3_nt: TGTGCCAGCAGGCTCCATGGGACAGGGGACAATGAGCAGTTCTTC
cdr3_aa: CASRLHGTGDNEQFF

j_call: TRBJ1-3
v_call: TRBV6-1
d_call: .
clone_size: .
cdr3_nt: TGTGCCAGCGGTGGACCGGGACAAATCTCTTCTGGAAACACCATATATTTT
cdr3_aa: CASGGPGQISSGNTIYF

j_call: TRBJ2-3
v_call: TRBV10-3
d_call: TRBD1
clone_size: .
cdr3_nt: TGTGCCATCGCCCGGGACAGAGCTAGCACAGATACGCAGTATTTT
cdr3_aa: CAIARDRASTDTQYF

j_call: TRBJ2-3
v_call: TRBV7-3
d_call: .
clone_size: few
cdr3_nt: TGTGCCAGCAGCCTCCAGAGCACAGATACGCAGTATTTT
cdr3_aa: CASSLQSTDTQYF

j_call: TRBJ1-2
v_call: TRBV5-1
d_call: TRBD1
clone_size: .
cdr3_nt: TGCGCCAGCAGCGTACAGGGGAATGGCTACACCTTC
cdr3_aa: CASSVQGNGYTF

j_call: TRBJ2-7
v_call: TRBV28
d_call: TRBD1
clone_size: .
cdr3_nt: TGTGCCAGCAGTCCGGGGACAGGGGGCGAATACGAGCAGTACTTC
cdr3_aa: CASSPGTGGEYEQYF

j_call: TRBJ1-3
v_call: TRBV4-2
d_call: .
clone_size: .
cdr3_nt: TGTGCCAGCAGCCAAGATAGCTCTGGAAACACCATATATTTT
cdr3_aa: CASSQDSSGNTIYF

j_call: TRBJ1-3
v_call: TRBV25-1
d_call: .
clone_size: .
cdr3_nt: TGTGCCAGCAGTGGGAACGAGGGTTGGCTCTCTGGAAACACCATATATTTT
cdr3_aa: CASSGNEGWLSGNTIYF

j_call: TRBJ2-7
v_call: TRBV27
d_call: TRBD2
clone_size: .
cdr3_nt: TGTGCCAGCGGGTCTAGCGGGAGTGGGTACGAGCAGTACTTC
cdr3_aa: CASGSSGSGYEQYF

j_call: TRBJ1-1
v_call: TRBV15
d_call: .
clone_size: .
cdr3_nt: TGTGCCACCGGCGGCAGGGGCAACACTGAAGCTTTCTTT
cdr3_aa: CATGGRGNTEAFF

j_call: TRBJ1-4
v_call: TRBV24-1
d_call: TRBD1
clone_size: .
cdr3_nt: TGTGCCACCAGTGACCCCGGACAGGGGGAAAAACTGTTTTTT
cdr3_aa: CATSDPGQGEKLFF

j_call: TRBJ2-1
v_call: TRBV15
d_call: TRBD2
clone_size: .
cdr3_nt: TGTGCCACCAGCCTGAACCGACTAGGACTAGCGGGATGGGGAAGCTCCTACAATGAGCAGTTCTTC
cdr3_aa: CATSLNRLGLAGWGSSYNEQFF

j_call: TRBJ2-1
v_call: TRBV11-3
d_call: .
clone_size: once
cdr3_nt: TGTGCCAGCAGCTTAGGGCGGGGACTGGACAATGAGCAGTTCTTC
cdr3_aa: CASSLGRGLDNEQFF

j_call: TRBJ2-7
v_call: TRBV6-5
d_call: TRBD1
clone_size: .
cdr3_nt: TGTGCCAGCAGTTACTCGGCAGGGGGCTCGTACGAGCAGTACTTC
cdr3_aa: CASSYSAGGSYEQYF

j_call: TRBJ1-1
v_call: TRBV7-8
d_call: .
clone_size: .
cdr3_nt: TGTGCCAGCAGCTTAGGAGGGGGGGTCACTGAAGCTTTCTTT
cdr3_aa: CASSLGGGVTEAFF

j_call: TRBJ1-1
v_call: TRBV27
d_call: TRBD1
clone_size: .
cdr3_nt: TGTGCCAGCAGTCTCCGGGACAGGGTCACTGAAGCTTTCTTT
cdr3_aa: CASSLRDRVTEAFF

j_call: TRBJ1-1
v_call: TRBV7-6
d_call: .
clone_size: .
cdr3_nt: TGTGCCAGCAGCTTAGAGACATTGGGCACTGAAGCTTTCTTT
cdr3_aa: CASSLETLGTEAFF